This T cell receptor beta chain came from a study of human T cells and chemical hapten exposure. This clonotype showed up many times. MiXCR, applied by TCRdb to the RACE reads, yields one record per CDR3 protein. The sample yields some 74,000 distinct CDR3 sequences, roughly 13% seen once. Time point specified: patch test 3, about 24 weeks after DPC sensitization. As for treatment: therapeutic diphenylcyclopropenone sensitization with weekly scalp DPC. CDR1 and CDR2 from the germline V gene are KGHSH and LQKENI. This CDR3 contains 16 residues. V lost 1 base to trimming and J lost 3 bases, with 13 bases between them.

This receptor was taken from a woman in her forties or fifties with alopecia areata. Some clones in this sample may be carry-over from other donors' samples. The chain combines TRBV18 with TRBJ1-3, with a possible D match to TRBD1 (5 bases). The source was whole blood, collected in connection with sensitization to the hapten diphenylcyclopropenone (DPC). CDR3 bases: TGTGCCAGCTCACCACTGATGGGGCTAGGTGGAAACACCATATATTTT. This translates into CASSPLMGLGGNTIYF.